The subject of this entry is one T cell receptor beta chain. Antigen specificity is unknown. This sample is drawn from a study of shared clonotypes between healthy human individuals. Overall study context: In total, the donors were two women and three men aged 18 to 49. Findings of the study overall: Though the depth was large, rarefaction showed that sorted-subset sequencing was incomplete. Unshared clonotypes carried lower generation probabilities than those common to all four donors.

Healthy adults negative for HIV, lacking recent acute infections or vaccinations, served as donors. Data came from immunoSEQ multiplex PCR; TCRdb stores just in-frame clones and leaves some out. The table shows about 1.5 million clones, with roughly 96% occurring only once. The source of this sequence is a man aged 25-45 years in good health. Input material: naive CD4+ T cells sorted from blood. Subset denoted: CD45RA+ positively selected.

The CDR3 DNA reads TGTGCCAGCAGCGGCGACGGCCTCTCTCCCGGAAACACCATATATTTT. Amino acids: CASSGDGLSPGNTIYF. The genes are TRBV5-5 and TRBJ1-3; unclear D gene. This CDR3 spans 16 amino acids. Germline loops: CDR1 SGHKS, CDR2 YYEKEE (reference sequence). V was trimmed by 4 bases and J by 4 bases, leaving 18 bases between them.